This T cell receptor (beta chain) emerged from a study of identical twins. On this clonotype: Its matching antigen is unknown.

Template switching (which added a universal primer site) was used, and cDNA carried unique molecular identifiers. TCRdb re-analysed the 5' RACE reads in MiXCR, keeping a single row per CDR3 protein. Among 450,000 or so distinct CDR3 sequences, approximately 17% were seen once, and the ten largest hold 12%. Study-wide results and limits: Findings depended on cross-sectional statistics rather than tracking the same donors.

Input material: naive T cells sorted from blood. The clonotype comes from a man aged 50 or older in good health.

CDR3 sequence reads: CAISEQGNQPQHF. The CDR3, as DNA: TGTGCCATCAGTGAACAGGGCAATCAGCCCCAGCATTTT. This chain uses TRBV10-3 with TRBJ1-5; D possibly corresponds to TRBD1 (5 bases). V was clipped by 3 bases and J by 2 bases, with 5 bases between them. The CDR3 has 13 amino acids. Germline V gene data show CDR1 as ENHRY and CDR2 as SYGVKD.